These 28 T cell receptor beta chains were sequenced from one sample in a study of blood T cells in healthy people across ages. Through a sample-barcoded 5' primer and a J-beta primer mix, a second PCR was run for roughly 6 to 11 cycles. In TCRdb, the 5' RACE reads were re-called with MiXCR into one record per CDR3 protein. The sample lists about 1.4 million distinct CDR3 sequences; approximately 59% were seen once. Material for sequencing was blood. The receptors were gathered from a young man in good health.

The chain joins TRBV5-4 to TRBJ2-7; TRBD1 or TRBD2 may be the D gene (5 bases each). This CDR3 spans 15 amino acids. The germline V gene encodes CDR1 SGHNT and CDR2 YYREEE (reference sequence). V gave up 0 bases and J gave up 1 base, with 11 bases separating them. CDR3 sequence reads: CASSLGPGRSYEQYF. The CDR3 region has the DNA TGTGCCAGCAGCTTGGGGCCGGGACGATCCTACGAGCAGTACTTC.

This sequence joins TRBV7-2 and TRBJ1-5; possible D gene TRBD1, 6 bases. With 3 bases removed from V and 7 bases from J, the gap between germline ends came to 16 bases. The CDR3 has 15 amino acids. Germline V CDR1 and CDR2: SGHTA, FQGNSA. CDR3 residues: CASSLMTGAWQPQHF. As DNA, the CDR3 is TGTGCCAGCAGCTTGATGACAGGTGCATGGCAGCCCCAGCATTTT.

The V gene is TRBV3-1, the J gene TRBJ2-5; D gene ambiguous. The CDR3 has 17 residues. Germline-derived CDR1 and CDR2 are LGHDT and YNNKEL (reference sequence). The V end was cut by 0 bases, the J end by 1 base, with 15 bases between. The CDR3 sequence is CASSQEASSPLQETQYF. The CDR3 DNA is TGTGCCAGCAGCCAAGAAGCGTCCAGCCCCCTCCAAGAGACCCAGTACTTC.

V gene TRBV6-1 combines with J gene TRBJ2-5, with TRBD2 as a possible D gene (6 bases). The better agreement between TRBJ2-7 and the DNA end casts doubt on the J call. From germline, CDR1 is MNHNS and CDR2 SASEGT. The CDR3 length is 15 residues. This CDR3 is CASSLGGSWTYEQYF. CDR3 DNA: TGTGCCAGCAGCCTCGGGGGTTCCTGGACCTACGAGCAGTACTTC.

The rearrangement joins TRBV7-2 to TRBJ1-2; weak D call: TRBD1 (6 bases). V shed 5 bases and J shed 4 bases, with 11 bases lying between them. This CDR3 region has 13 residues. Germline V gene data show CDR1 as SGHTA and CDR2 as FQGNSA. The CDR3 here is CASSQTGAYGYTF. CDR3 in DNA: TGTGCCAGCAGCCAGACGGGGGCCTATGGCTACACCTTC.

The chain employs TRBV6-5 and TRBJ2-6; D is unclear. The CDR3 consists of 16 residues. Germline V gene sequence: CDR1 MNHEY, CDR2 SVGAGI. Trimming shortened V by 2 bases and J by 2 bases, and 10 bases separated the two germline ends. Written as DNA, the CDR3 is TGTGCCAGCAGTTACCTGGTTGCACCTGGGGCCAACGTCCTGACTTTC. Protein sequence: CASSYLVAPGANVLTF.

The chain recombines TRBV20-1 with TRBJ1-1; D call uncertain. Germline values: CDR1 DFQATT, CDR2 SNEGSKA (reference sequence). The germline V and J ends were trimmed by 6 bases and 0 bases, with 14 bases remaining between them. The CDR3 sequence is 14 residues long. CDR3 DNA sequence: TGCAGTGCCCCAAACACGCCCATGAACACTGAAGCTTTCTTT. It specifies CSAPNTPMNTEAFF.

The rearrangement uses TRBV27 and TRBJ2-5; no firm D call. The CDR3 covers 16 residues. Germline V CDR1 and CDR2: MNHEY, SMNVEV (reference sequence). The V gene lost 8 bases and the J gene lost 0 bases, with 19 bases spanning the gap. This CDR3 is CASGSPLGYYQETQYF. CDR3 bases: TGTGCCAGCGGTTCGCCCCTCGGCTATTACCAAGAGACCCAGTACTTC.

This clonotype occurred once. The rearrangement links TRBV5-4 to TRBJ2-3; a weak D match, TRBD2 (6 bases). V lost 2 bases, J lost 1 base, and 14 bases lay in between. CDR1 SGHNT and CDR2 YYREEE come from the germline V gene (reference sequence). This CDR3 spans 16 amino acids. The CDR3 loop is CASSFGGWGGTDTQYF. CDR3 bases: TGTGCCAGCAGCTTCGGCGGCTGGGGGGGCACAGATACGCAGTATTTT.

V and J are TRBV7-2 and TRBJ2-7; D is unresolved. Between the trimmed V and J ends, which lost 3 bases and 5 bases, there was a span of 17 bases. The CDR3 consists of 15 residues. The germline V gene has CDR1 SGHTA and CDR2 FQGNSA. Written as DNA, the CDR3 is TGTGCCAGCAGCTTGTTCCCGGGCAAGAGCGACGAGCAGTACTTC. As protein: CASSLFPGKSDEQYF.

CDR3 sequence reads: CASSQVLPSGGQPQHF. As DNA, the CDR3 is TGCGCCAGCAGCCAAGTTTTGCCCTCTGGGGGCCAGCCCCAGCATTTT. The chain carries TRBV4-1 and TRBJ1-5, with a weak D call TRBD1 (6 bases). The CDR3 runs to 16 residues. Germline CDR1 MGHRA, CDR2 YSYEKL. Trimming took 1 base from V and 7 from J, leaving 17 bases between them.

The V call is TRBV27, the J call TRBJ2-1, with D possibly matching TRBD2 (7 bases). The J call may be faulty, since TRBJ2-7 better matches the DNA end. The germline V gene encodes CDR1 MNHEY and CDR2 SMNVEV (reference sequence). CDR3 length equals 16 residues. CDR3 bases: TGTGCCAGCAGTCCGAGTGGGGGGGCGTATGTCTACGAGCAGTACTTC. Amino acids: CASSPSGGAYVYEQYF.

CDR3 region: CASALSRDNEQFF. The CDR3 nucleotides read TGTGCCAGCGCTTTAAGTAGGGACAATGAGCAGTTCTTC. V usage is TRBV12-3 or TRBV12-4 and J usage is TRBJ2-1; D gene uncertain. The CDR3 has 13 residues. V was pared by 8 bases and J by 5 bases, with 13 bases between.

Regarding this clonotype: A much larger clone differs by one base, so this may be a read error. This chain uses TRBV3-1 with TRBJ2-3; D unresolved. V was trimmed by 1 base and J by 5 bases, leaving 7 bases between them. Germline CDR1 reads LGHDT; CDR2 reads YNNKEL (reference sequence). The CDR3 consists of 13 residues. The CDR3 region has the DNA TGTGCCAGCAGCCAAGTTTTCCGAGATACGCAGTATTTT. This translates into CASSQVFRDTQYF.

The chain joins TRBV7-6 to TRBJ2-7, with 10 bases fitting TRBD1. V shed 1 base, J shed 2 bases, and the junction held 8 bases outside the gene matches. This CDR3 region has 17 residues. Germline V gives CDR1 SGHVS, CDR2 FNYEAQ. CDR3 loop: CASSLGFGDRGPYEQYF. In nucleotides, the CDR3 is TGTGCCAGCAGCTTAGGTTTTGGGGACAGGGGACCCTACGAGCAGTACTTC.

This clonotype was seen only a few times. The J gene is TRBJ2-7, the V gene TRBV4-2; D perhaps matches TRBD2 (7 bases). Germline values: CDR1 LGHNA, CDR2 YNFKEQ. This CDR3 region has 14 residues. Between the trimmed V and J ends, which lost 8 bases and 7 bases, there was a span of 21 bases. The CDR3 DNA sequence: TGTGCCAGCGGGGGGCTAGCGGCATCAGGGGAGCAGTACTTC. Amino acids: CASGGLAASGEQYF.

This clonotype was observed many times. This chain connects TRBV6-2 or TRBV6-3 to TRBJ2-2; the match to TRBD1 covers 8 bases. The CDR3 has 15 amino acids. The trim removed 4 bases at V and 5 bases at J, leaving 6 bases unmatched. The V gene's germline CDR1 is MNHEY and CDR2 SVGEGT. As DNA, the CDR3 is TGTGCCAGCAGTTCGGACAGGGTTGGGACCGGGGAGCTGTTTTTT. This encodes CASSSDRVGTGELFF.

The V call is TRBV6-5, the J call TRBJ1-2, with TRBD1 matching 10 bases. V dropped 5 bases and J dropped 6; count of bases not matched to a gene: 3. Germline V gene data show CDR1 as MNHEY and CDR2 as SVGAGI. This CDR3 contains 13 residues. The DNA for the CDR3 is TGTGCCAGCAGTACGGACAGGGGGGATGGCTACACCTTC. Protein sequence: CASSTDRGDGYTF.

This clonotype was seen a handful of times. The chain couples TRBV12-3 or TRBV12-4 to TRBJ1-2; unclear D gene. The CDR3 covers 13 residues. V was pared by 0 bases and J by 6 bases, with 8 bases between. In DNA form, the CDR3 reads TGTGCCAGCAGTTTAGCCGGGCCCAATGGCTACACCTTC. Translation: CASSLAGPNGYTF.

CDR3 nucleotides: TGTGCCAGCCGGACAGGACTGGGGGAGCAGTACTTC. Amino acids: CASRTGLGEQYF. The chain employs TRBV6-1 and TRBJ2-7; 7 bases align to TRBD1. Unmatched junction bases numbered 8, after V lost 8 bases and J lost 7 bases. The CDR3 length is 12 residues. CDR1 MNHNS and CDR2 SASEGT come from the germline V gene.

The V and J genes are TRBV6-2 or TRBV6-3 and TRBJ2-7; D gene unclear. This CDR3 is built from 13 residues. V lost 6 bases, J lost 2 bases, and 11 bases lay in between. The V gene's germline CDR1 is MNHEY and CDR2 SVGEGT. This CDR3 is CASRNVGAYEQYF. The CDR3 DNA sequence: TGTGCCAGCAGAAACGTCGGAGCCTACGAGCAGTACTTC.

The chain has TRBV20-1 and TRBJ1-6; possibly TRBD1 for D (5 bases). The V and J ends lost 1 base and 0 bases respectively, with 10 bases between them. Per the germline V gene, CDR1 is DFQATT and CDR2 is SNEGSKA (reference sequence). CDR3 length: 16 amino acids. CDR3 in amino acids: CSARGRDPSYNSPLHF. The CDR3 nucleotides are TGCAGTGCTAGAGGACGGGACCCCTCCTATAATTCACCCCTCCACTTT.

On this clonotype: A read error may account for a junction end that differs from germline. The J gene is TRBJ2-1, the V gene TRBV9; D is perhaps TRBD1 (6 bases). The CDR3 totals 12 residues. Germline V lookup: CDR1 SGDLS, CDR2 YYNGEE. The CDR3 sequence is CASCVQGNEQFF. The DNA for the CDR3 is TGTGCCAGCTGCGTACAGGGAAATGAGCAGTTCTTC.

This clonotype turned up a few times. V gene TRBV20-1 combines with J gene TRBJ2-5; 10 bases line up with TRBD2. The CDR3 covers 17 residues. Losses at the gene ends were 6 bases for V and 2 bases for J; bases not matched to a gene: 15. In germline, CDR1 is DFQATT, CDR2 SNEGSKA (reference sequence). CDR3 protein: CSAHSGGAFTAQETQYF. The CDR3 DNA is TGCAGTGCCCACAGCGGGGGGGCCTTCACAGCACAAGAGACCCAGTACTTC.

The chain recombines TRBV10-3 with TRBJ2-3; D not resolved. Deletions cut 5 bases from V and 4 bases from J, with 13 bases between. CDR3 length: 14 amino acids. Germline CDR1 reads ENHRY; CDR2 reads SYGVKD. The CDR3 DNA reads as TGTGCCATCAGTTCTTTTGGACCAGCAGATACGCAGTATTTT. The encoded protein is CAISSFGPADTQYF.

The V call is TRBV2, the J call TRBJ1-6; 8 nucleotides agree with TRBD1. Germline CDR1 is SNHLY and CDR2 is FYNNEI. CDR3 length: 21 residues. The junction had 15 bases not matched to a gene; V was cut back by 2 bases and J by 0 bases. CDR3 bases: TGTGCCAGCAGTGAAACCCCCGAGGGGGGACAGGAGAGCTCCTATAATTCACCCCTCCACTTT. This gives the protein CASSETPEGGQESSYNSPLHF.

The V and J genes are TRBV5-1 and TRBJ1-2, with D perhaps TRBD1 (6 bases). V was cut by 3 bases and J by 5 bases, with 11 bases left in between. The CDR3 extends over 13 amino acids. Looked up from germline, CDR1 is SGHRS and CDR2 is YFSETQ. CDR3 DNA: TGCGCCAGCAGCTCCACAGGGATTTATGGCTACACCTTC. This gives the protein CASSSTGIYGYTF.

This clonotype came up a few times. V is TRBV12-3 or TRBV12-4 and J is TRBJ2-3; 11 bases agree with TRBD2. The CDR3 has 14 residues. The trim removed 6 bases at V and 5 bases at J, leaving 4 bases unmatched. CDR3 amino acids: CASRRLAGIDTQYF. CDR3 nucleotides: TGTGCCAGCAGGAGACTAGCGGGGATAGATACGCAGTATTTT.